The present T cell receptor beta chain was sequenced within a study of regulatory and conventional T cells in RAG deficiency. Study-wide findings and caveats: Treg unique TCR beta sequences were about 110-fold fewer in Omenn syndrome and CID/AS patients than controls.

TCRdb's copy holds only in-frame clones and misses some; the assay was immunoSEQ multiplex PCR. The data show about 8,500 clones, more than 75% seen once. Comment on this clone: Its antigen is undetermined.

The CDR3 is 15 amino acids. Germline values: CDR1 SGHNT, CDR2 YENEEA. Trimming pared 3 bases from V and 4 bases from J, leaving 13 bases between. These records were also assigned to another study, of regulatory T cells. That report adds: The PCR used 52 TRBV and 13 TRBJ primers.

V and J are TRBV11-3 and TRBJ2-1; TRBD2 might be the D (6 bases). The sample taken for sequencing was CD8+ T cells sorted from blood. The clonotype comes from a human donor in good health. The CDR3 region is CASSFGASAYNEQFF. The CDR3 nucleotides are TGTGCCAGCAGCTTTGGGGCTAGCGCTTACAATGAGCAGTTCTTC.